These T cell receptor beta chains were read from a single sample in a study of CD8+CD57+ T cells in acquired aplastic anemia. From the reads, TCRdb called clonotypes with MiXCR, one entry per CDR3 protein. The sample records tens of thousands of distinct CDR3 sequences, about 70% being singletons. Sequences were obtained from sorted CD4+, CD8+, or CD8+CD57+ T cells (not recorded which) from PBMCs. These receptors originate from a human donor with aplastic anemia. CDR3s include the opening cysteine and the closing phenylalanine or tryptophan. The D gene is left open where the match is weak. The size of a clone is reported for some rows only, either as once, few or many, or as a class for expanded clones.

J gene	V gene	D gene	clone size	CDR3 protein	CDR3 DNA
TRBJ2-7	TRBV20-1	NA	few	CSARQATTYEQYF	TGCAGTGCGAGACAGGCCACAACCTACGAGCAGTACTTC
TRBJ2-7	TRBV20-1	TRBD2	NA	CSARDEQRDFYEQYF	TGCAGTGCTAGAGATGAGCAGCGGGATTTCTACGAGCAGTACTTC
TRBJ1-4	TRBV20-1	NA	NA	CSAGRLNEKLFF	TGCAGTGCTGGACGGCTTAATGAAAAACTGTTTTTT
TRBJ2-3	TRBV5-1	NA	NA	CASSLDTGGTDTQYF	TGCGCCAGCAGCTTGGATACAGGAGGCACAGATACGCAGTATTTT
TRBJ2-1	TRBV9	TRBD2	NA	CASSLLAGVGNEQFF	TGTGCCAGCAGCCTTCTAGCGGGGGTGGGGAATGAGCAGTTCTTC
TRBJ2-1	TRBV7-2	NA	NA	CASSPDRNEQFF	TGTGCCAGCAGCCCCGACAGAAATGAGCAGTTCTTC
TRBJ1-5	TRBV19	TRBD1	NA	CASRTGAVQPQHF	TGTGCCAGTAGGACAGGGGCTGTTCAGCCCCAGCATTTT
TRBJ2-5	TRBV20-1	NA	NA	CSGERQETQYF	TGCAGTGGGGAGAGGCAAGAGACCCAGTACTTC
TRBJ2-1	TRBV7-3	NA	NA	CASSSGAESSYNEQFF	TGTGCCAGCAGCTCCGGGGCGGAGAGCTCCTACAATGAGCAGTTCTTC
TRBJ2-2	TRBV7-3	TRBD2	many	CASSLGGRGAGELFF	TGTGCCAGCAGCTTAGGCGGGAGGGGAGCCGGGGAGCTGTTTTTT
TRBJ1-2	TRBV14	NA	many	CASSQALTGGSGYTF	TGTGCCAGCAGCCAAGCTCTCACGGGAGGGAGTGGCTACACCTTC
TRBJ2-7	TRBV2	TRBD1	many	CASTPGGGHEQYF	TGTGCCAGCACTCCAGGGGGTGGACACGAGCAGTACTTC
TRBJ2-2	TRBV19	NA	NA	CAIIGNTGELFF	TGTGCCATCATCGGGAACACCGGGGAGCTGTTTTTT
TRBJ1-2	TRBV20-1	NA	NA	CSARDTTSYYGYTF	TGCAGTGCTAGAGATACGACATCCTACTATGGCTACACCTTC